The rows below give T cell receptor beta chains drawn from one sample of a study of cytomegalovirus exposure and HLA in healthy donors. Some clones are missing from TCRdb's copy, which holds only in-frame ones; the method was immunoSEQ multiplex PCR. Among fewer than 150,000 clones, approximately 80% were seen once, and the ten largest hold about 3.9%. Specimen: PBMCs. The receptors were sampled from a human donor in good health. Each CDR3 is given with its conserved first and last residue. A D gene is named only where the DNA matches it firmly. The size entry is marked missing in some rows and otherwise reads once, few, many or a size class.

clone size | J gene | D gene | V gene | CDR3 DNA | CDR3 protein
NA | TRBJ1-1 | NA | TRBV2 | TGTGCCACAACTTTTATGAACACTGAAGCTTTCTTT | CATTFMNTEAFF
NA | TRBJ2-3 | NA | TRBV9 | TGTGCCAGCAGCGTCGAAGCGGATACGCAGTATTTT | CASSVEADTQYF
NA | TRBJ2-1 | TRBD2 | TRBV9 | TGTGCCAGCAGCCCAAATCCTAGCGGGAGCTCCTACAATGAGCAGTTCTTC | CASSPNPSGSSYNEQFF
NA | TRBJ2-5 | NA | TRBV14 | TGTGCCAGCAGCCGGCAAGGGACAGGTCGCGGGGGGACCCAGTACTTC | CASSRQGTGRGGTQYF
NA | TRBJ2-7 | NA | TRBV28 | TGTGCCAGCAGTTTTTCGGGGGGCAGGTACGAGCAGTACTTC | CASSFSGGRYEQYF
NA | TRBJ2-2 | NA | TRBV10-3 | TGTGCCTTACGACTTTACACCGGGGAGCTGTTTTTT | CALRLYTGELFF
NA | TRBJ1-1 | NA | TRBV11-3 | TGTGCCAGCAGCCCCAGGTCTCAGGGGATGAACACTGAAGCTTTCTTT | CASSPRSQGMNTEAFF
few | TRBJ1-4 | NA | TRBV28 | TGTGCCAGCAGCAAATCAGGGTCGGCTAATGAAAAACTGTTTTTT | CASSKSGSANEKLFF
NA | TRBJ2-7 | NA | TRBV21-1 | TGTGCCAGCAGGCCGCTAAGGGACAGATTATACGAGCAGTACTTC | CASRPLRDRLYEQYF
NA | TRBJ2-1 | NA | TRBV18 | TGTGCCAGCTCACTCCTCGGCAGGTCCTACAATGAGCAGTTCTTC | CASSLLGRSYNEQFF
NA | TRBJ2-7 | NA | TRBV10-1 | TGCGCCAGCAGCGATAGTAGCTCCTACGAGCAGTACTTC | CASSDSSSYEQYF
NA | TRBJ2-1 | TRBD2 | TRBV7-2 | TGTGCCAGCAGCTTTAGCGGGGTTCACAATGAGCAGTTCTTC | CASSFSGVHNEQFF
few | TRBJ2-1 | TRBD2 | TRBV5-1 | TGCGCCAGCAGCTCCGGGGCTAGCGGAATGGGTAATGAGCAGTTCTTC | CASSSGASGMGNEQFF
once | TRBJ2-1 | NA | TRBV27 | TGTGCCAGCAGCTCAGACGGGAGCTCCTACAATGAGCAGTTCTTC | CASSSDGSSYNEQFF
once | TRBJ2-1 | TRBD1 | TRBV7-9 | TGTGCCAGCAGCTCCGGGACAGGGAACTACAATGAGCAGTTCTTC | CASSSGTGNYNEQFF
NA | TRBJ2-5 | TRBD1 | TRBV5-1 | TGCGCCAGCAGCTTGGAACAGGGGAGAAGGGAGACCCAGTACTTC | CASSLEQGRRETQYF
NA | TRBJ1-5 | TRBD1 | TRBV11-2 | TGTGCCAGCAGCCAGGGACAGTCTAGCAATCAGCCCCAGCATTTT | CASSQGQSSNQPQHF
few | TRBJ2-3 | TRBD2 | TRBV28 | TGTGCCAGCAGGGGGGTCTCGCGGGAGACGACAGATACGCAGTATTTT | CASRGVSRETTDTQYF
NA | TRBJ1-6 | TRBD1 | TRBV2 | TGTGCCTCCCAGGGCCAGGGGGCTCGGAAGGCCTATAATTCACCCCTCCACTTT | CASQGQGARKAYNSPLHF
few | TRBJ2-7 | TRBD2 | TRBV9 | TGTGCCAGCAGCGTAGCGGGAGGTTACTCCTACGAGCAGTACTTC | CASSVAGGYSYEQYF
NA | TRBJ2-3 | NA | TRBV5-4 | TGTGCCAGCAGCTCCCCCCAGCGGGCGACCACAGATACGCAGTATTTT | CASSSPQRATTDTQYF
NA | TRBJ2-7 | TRBD2 | TRBV11-2 | TGTGCCAGCAGGGGGGGGACTAGCGGGAGATACGAGCAGTACTTC | CASRGGTSGRYEQYF
NA | TRBJ1-2 | NA | TRBV2 | TGTGCCAGCAGTGAAGCGCGACTGAACTATGGCTACACCTTC | CASSEARLNYGYTF
NA | TRBJ1-1 | TRBD1 | TRBV10-2 | TGCGCCAGCAGTGAGAATCAGGGGGCGAACACTGAAGCTTTCTTT | CASSENQGANTEAFF
NA | TRBJ1-5 | NA | TRBV5-6 | TGTGCCAGCAGCTTGGCTCCGGGCAATCAGCCCCAGCATTTT | CASSLAPGNQPQHF
NA | TRBJ2-7 | TRBD2 | TRBV5-1 | TGCGCCAGCAGCTTGGCTAGCGGGAGCTACGAGCAGTACTTC | CASSLASGSYEQYF
NA | TRBJ1-1 | TRBD1 | TRBV12-5 | TGTGCTAGTGGTTCGACCGGACAGGGAGGGCTTTTGGGTGAAGCTTTCTTT | CASGSTGQGGLLGEAFF
NA | TRBJ2-7 | TRBD2 | TRBV27 | TGTGCCAGCAGTTTAGGCGGTAGCGGGAGTTACGAGCAGTACTTC | CASSLGGSGSYEQYF
NA | TRBJ2-3 | NA | TRBV6-1 | TGTGCCAGCAGTGAGAGAGCAGGGGGCACAGATACGCAGTATTTT | CASSERAGGTDTQYF
NA | TRBJ1-2 | NA | TRBV5-1 | TGCGCCAGCAGCTTGGGCACAGGAGACTATGGCTACACCTTC | CASSLGTGDYGYTF
NA | TRBJ1-1 | NA | TRBV19 | TGTGCCAGTAGTACGGGAAAGGAGCGCGGTACTGAAGCTTTCTTT | CASSTGKERGTEAFF
NA | TRBJ1-2 | NA | TRBV30 | TGTGCCTGGAGTCCCCCCTTGGGCGGGGCCCGGGGCTACACCTTC | CAWSPPLGGARGYTF
NA | TRBJ1-1 | TRBD1 | TRBV5-1 | TGCGCCAGCAGCCCTGGGACAGGGCGGAAAGTGAACACTGAAGCTTTCTTT | CASSPGTGRKVNTEAFF
NA | TRBJ2-2 | NA | TRBV25-1 | TGTGCCAGCAGTGCTGCGGGTAACACCGGGGAGCTGTTTTTT | CASSAAGNTGELFF
NA | TRBJ2-1 | TRBD1 | TRBV27 | TGTGCCAGCAGTCCTCAGACAGGGCCACACAATGAGCAGTTCTTC | CASSPQTGPHNEQFF
NA | TRBJ1-5 | TRBD1 | TRBV5-5 | TGTGCCAGCAGCACGAATCCCGGGACAGGGATCGGCAATCAGCCCCAGCATTTT | CASSTNPGTGIGNQPQHF
few | TRBJ2-3 | NA | TRBV9 | TGTGCCAGCAGCGTAGAGGCGGGGACAGATACGCAGTATTTT | CASSVEAGTDTQYF
NA | TRBJ2-3 | TRBD2 | TRBV11-3 | TGTGCCAGCAGCCGCCTAGCGGGAGCAATAGATACGCAGTATTTT | CASSRLAGAIDTQYF
NA | TRBJ2-1 | TRBD2 | TRBV2 | TGTGCCAGCAGTACTAGCGGGAGGCCGAGGAATGAGCAGTTCTTC | CASSTSGRPRNEQFF
NA | TRBJ2-1 | TRBD2 | TRBV5-1 | TGCGCCAGCAGCTTGGGACTAGCAGCCTACAATGAGCAGTTCTTC | CASSLGLAAYNEQFF
once | TRBJ1-4 | NA | TRBV5-4 | TGTGCCAGCAGCTTGGAAGGGGGGGCAGGTGAAAAACTGTTTTTT | CASSLEGGAGEKLFF
NA | TRBJ2-7 | NA | TRBV11-1 | TGTGCCAGCAGCTTAAACAGGGCGTTATCCTACGAGCAGTACTTC | CASSLNRALSYEQYF
NA | TRBJ2-1 | NA | TRBV27 | TGTGCCAGCAGGGTGCTAGCGCGAGAAAATGAGCAGTTCTTC | CASRVLARENEQFF
NA | TRBJ1-1 | TRBD1 | TRBV6-5 | TGTGCCAGCCGCCTCGCCCGGACAGGGGAAGAAGCTTTCTTT | CASRLARTGEEAFF
NA | TRBJ2-1 | TRBD2 | TRBV28 | TGTGCCAGCAGTTCACCGACTAGCCGTATTCAATACAATGAGCAGTTCTTC | CASSSPTSRIQYNEQFF
NA | TRBJ1-5 | TRBD1 | TRBV5-1 | TGCGCCAGCAGCCCGATAGGGGGCAATCATCCCCAGCATTTT | CASSPIGGNHPQHF
NA | TRBJ1-2 | NA | TRBV18 | TGTGCCAGCTCACCCGGGGTGGGGATCTATGGCTACACCTTC | CASSPGVGIYGYTF
NA | TRBJ1-4 | TRBD1 | TRBV27 | TGTGCCAGCAGTAGAGGGGGCAGGGAAAAACTGTTTTTT | CASSRGGREKLFF
NA | TRBJ1-3 | TRBD1 | TRBV28 | TGTGCCAGCAGGATGGACAGGAGTTTGTCGCGAGGAAACACCATATATTTT | CASRMDRSLSRGNTIYF
NA | TRBJ2-4 | NA | TRBV4-1 | TGCGCCAGCAGCCTTCTCCCTTGGGGCGTTCAGTACTTC | CASSLLPWGVQYF
once | TRBJ2-3 | NA | TRBV6-5 | TGTGCCAGCAGTTACTCCTACACAGATACGCAGTATTTT | CASSYSYTDTQYF